The present T cell receptor (beta chain) was sequenced within a study of molecular identifiers for immune sequencing clone quantification. TCRdb analysed the PCR reads with MiXCR anew, one entry per CDR3 protein. The sample shows about 630,000 distinct CDR3 sequences, 25% of them seen only once. This sequence originates from a human donor in good health. Some libraries in this study had Jurkat cell RNA spiked in. The material sequenced was naive CD8+ T cells from blood, with Jurkat cell RNA spiked in. The subset: FACS-sorted CD8+CD4-CCR7+CD45RA+ naive T cells.

CDR3 region: CASSQGLAAAGTQYF. DNA for the CDR3: TGCGCCAGCAGCCAAGGACTAGCGGCCGCGGGGACCCAGTACTTC. This sequence joins TRBV4-1 and TRBJ2-5, with TRBD2 matching over 9 bases. The CDR3 is 15 residues long. The V segment lost 1 base and the J segment 7 bases; nucleotides outside the gene matches: 7. Per the germline V gene, CDR1 is MGHRA and CDR2 is YSYEKL.